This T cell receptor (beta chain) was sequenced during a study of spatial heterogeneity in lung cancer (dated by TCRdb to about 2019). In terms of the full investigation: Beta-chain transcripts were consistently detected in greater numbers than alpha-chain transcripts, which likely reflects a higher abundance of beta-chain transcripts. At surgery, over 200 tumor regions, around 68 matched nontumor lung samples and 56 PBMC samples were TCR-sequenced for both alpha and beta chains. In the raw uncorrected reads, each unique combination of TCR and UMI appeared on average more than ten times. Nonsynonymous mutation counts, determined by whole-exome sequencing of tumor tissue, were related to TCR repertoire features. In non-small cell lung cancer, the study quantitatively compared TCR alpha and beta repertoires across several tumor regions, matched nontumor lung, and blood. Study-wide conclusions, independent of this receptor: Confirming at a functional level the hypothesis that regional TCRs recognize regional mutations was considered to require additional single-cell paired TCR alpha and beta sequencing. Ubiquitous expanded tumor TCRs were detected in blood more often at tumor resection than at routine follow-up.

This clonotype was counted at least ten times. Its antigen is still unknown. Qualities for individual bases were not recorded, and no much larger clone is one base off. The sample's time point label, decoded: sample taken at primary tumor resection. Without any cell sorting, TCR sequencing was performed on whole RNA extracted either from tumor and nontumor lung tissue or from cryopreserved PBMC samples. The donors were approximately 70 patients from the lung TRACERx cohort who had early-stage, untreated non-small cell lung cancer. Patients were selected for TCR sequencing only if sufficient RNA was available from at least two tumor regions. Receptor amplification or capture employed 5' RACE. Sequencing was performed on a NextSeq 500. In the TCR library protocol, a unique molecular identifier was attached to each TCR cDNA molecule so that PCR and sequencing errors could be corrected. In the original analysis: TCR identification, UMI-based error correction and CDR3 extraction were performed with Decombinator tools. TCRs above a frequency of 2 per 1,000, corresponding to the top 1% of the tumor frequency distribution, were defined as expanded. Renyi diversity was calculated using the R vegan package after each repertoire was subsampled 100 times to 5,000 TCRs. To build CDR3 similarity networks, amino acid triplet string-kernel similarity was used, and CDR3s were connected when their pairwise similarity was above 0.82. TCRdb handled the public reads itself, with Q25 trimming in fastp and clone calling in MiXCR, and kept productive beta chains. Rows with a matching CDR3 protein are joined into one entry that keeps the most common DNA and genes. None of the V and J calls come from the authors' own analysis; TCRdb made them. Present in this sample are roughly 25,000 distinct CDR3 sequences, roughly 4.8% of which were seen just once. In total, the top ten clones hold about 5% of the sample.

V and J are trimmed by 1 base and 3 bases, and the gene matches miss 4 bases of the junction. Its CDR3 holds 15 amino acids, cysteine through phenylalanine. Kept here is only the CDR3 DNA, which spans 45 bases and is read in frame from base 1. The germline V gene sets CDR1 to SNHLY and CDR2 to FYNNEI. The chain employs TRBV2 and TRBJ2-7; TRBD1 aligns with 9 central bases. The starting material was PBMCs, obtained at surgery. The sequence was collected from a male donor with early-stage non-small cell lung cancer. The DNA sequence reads TGTGCCAGCAGTGAAGGGTGGGGACAGGGCTACGAGCAGTACTTC. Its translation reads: CASSEGWGQGYEQYF.